The entry below gives a single T cell receptor beta chain sequence along with its context. The antigen it binds to is not known. Base quality data are lacking; no much larger clone is found one base away. TCRbeta CDR3 regions were amplified from genomic DNA by means of the immunoSEQ Assay, a bias-controlled multiplex PCR. In the paper's pipeline: The number of nucleated cells in each sample was estimated from the amplification of reference gene primers within the assay. To quantify the absolute abundance of each unique TCRbeta CDR3 rearrangement, sequence reads were collapsed and filtered. For each sample, productive Simpson clonality was calculated as the square root of Simpson's diversity index across productive rearrangements. TCRdb carries this immuneACCESS record with in-frame sequences only. Its versions omit some clonotypes, under half of them owing to an unresolved V gene in the studies checked, with the rest unexplained. V, J and clone size reflect that table, while D and trimming were determined from the DNA. In all, the sample holds roughly 200,000 clones, and 88% of those were seen once. 3.5% to 5% of the sample rests with the top ten.

The collaborating institutions used their own protocols to collect whole blood in K2EDTA tubes. For TCRbeta analysis, collaborators shipped samples as frozen whole blood, isolated PBMCs, or DNA extracted from either of those sample types. The sample is drawn from a study of blood T cell repertoires in COVID-19 (dated by TCRdb to the early 2020s). In the study overall: The collaborator samples originated in the United States, Italy and Spain and spanned the acute and convalescent phases of COVID-19. A freely available public database, intended as a resource for researchers studying the immune response to SARS-CoV-2, is where the repertoires were released. Samples were obtained from the ongoing ImmuneRACE study (first 160 participants) and from over 1,000 subjects provided by 6 global collaborators. The sample metadata nearly always contained a de-identified subject ID, COVID-19 status, age in years and sex. Where available, HLA class I and class II types were taken from metadata supplied by the sample provider and were not determined by assay-based typing. Deeply sampled blood TCRbeta repertoires from subjects exposed to, actively infected with, or recovered from COVID-19 were included in the dataset. The prospective study material was composed of cDNA or gDNA derived from T cells, B-cell-depleted T cells, or PBMCs. Summary of the overall study and its limitations: The amount of clinical and demographic metadata varied by source and participant and was provided uncurated.

CDR1 and CDR2 (SGHNT, YENEEA) derive from the germline V gene. The CDR3 runs 17 amino acids, cysteine and phenylalanine included. Here the CDR3 DNA is all that survives: 51 bases in frame from base 1. V has 1 base trimmed and J has 2 bases trimmed; junction bases matching no gene number 4. The sequence was collected from a woman aged 25 to 39 with acute or convalescent COVID-19. This chain joins TRBV11-3 to TRBJ2-5; the junction holds 13 bases that match TRBD2. Sequenced sample: peripheral blood. The CDR3 region reads CASSLGVGLAGQETQYF. The DNA sequence follows: TGTGCCAGCAGCTTAGGTGTGGGACTAGCGGGACAAGAGACCCAGTACTTC.